This TCR beta chain was identified during a study of shared clonotypes between healthy human individuals. General study findings and limits: Represented genetic and exposure-history diversity was restricted by having few donors.

Comment on this clone: As yet, its antigen is unknown.

The trim removed 6 bases at V and 2 bases at J, leaving 5 bases unmatched. Looked up from germline, CDR1 is SQVTM and CDR2 is ANQGSEA. The CDR3 is 16 amino acids. The protocol was immunoSEQ multiplex PCR, while the TCRdb copy is restricted to in-frame clones and leaves out a portion. Of more than 2 million clones listed, about 94% were seen once; the top ten hold roughly 0.13%. The sequence was collected from a man aged 18 to 35 in good health. The chain carries TRBV29-1 and TRBJ2-1, with TRBD2 matching over 15 bases. The specimen sequenced was naive CD4+ T cells sorted from blood. Subset indicated: CD45RA+ positively selected. CDR3 coding DNA: TGCAGCGTCAGGACTAGCGGGGGGGCCACCTACAATGAGCAGTTCTTC. This codes for CSVRTSGGATYNEQFF.